Listed here is a single T cell receptor (beta chain). Trimming removed 7 bases from V and 8 bases from J, with 11 bases in between. The CDR3 extends over 11 amino acids. The V gene's germline CDR1 is SNHLY and CDR2 FYNNEI. Profiled with immunoSEQ multiplex PCR; TCRdb holds only in-frame clones, not every one. The sample has under 200,000 clones, just under 95% seen once. This sample was included in a study of control samples from healthy donors and cancer patients. V and J are TRBV2 and TRBJ1-1; D remains unclear. The clonotype comes from a woman in her 40s in good health. Sequencing was performed on blood. The DNA of the CDR3 is TGTGCCAGCAAGGAGGTGATAGAAGCTTTCTTT. It is translated as CASKEVIEAFF.